The next 2 T cell receptor beta chains were all read from a single sample in a study of beta chain features in type 1 diabetes. Reverse transcription of all isolated RNA meant that expressed TCRB transcripts were sequenced. TCRdb keeps only in-frame clones here, not all; method: immunoSEQ multiplex PCR. The sample carries under 950,000 clones, about a sixth recorded once. Material for sequencing was naive CD4+ T cells from blood. All receptors derive from a woman in her late teens or twenties in good health.

This clone showed up just a few times. This chain connects TRBV7-2 to TRBJ2-7; 7 bases align to TRBD2. The CDR3 runs to 16 residues. The V and J ends lost 3 bases and 5 bases, in that order; junction bases with no gene match: 13. Germline CDR1 and CDR2: SGHTA and FQGNSA. The CDR3 DNA reads as TGTGCCAGCAGCTTCAATATCGGGGGGTATTCGCACGAGCAGTACTTC. Its protein product is CASSFNIGGYSHEQYF.

This clone has only one observation. This rearrangement joins TRBV7-8 to TRBJ2-5, with D perhaps TRBD1 (5 bases). Trimming removed 4 bases at V and 1 base at J, with 10 bases between. In germline, CDR1 is SGHVS, CDR2 FQNEAQ. CDR3 length: 14 residues. CDR3 in amino acids: CASSSRTRQETQYF. CDR3 nucleotide sequence: TGTGCCAGCAGCTCTCGGACACGCCAAGAGACCCAGTACTTC.